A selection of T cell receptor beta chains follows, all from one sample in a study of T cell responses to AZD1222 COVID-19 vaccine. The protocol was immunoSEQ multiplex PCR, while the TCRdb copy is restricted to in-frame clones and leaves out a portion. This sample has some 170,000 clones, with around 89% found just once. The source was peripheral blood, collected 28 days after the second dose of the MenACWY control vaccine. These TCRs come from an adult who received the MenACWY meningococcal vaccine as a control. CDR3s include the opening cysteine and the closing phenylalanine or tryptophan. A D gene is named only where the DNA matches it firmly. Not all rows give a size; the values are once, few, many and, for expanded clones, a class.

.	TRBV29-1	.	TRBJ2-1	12	CSVGRDYNEQFF	TGCAGCGTGGGCAGGGATTACAATGAGCAGTTCTTC
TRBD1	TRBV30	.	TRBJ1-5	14	CAWSVDRDRQPQHF	TGTGCCTGGAGTGTGGACAGGGACCGTCAGCCCCAGCATTTT
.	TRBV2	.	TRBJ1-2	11	CASSSRVGYTF	TGTGCCAGCAGTTCCAGGGTTGGCTACACCTTC
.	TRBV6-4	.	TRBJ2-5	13	CASSAGEKETQYF	TGTGCCAGCAGTGCCGGGGAAAAAGAGACCCAGTACTTC
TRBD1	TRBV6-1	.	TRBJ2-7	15	CASSEAQPGQYEQYF	TGTGCCAGCAGTGAAGCGCAACCGGGACAGTACGAGCAGTACTTC
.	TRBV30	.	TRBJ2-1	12	CAWSVNKNEQFF	TGTGCCTGGAGTGTAAATAAGAATGAGCAGTTCTTC
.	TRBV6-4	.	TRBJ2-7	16	CASSPTPTTISYEQYF	TGTGCCAGCAGCCCGACACCAACTACCATTTCCTACGAGCAGTACTTC
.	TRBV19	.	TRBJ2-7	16	CARRDTNKTLPYEQYF	TGTGCCAGGCGGGATACTAACAAGACGTTGCCCTACGAGCAGTACTTC
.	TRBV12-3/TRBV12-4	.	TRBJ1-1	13	CASSPILNTEAFF	TGTGCCAGCAGTCCGATCCTCAACACTGAAGCTTTCTTT
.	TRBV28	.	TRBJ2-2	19	CASSSFPGTLPPNTGELFF	TGTGCCAGCAGTTCCTTTCCCGGGACCCTGCCGCCGAACACCGGGGAGCTGTTTTTT
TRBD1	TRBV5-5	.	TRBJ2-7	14	CASSLSGTAYEQYF	TGTGCCAGCAGCTTATCCGGGACAGCCTACGAGCAGTACTTC
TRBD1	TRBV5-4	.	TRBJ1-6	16	CASTVIPDRDNSPLHF	TGTGCCAGCACCGTAATCCCGGACAGGGATAATTCACCCCTCCACTTT
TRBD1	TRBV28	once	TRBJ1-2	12	CASRPTGYGYTF	TGTGCCAGCAGACCGACAGGGTATGGCTACACCTTC
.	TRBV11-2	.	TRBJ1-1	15	CASSLDQVTNTEAFF	TGTGCCAGCAGCTTAGATCAGGTAACGAACACTGAAGCTTTCTTT
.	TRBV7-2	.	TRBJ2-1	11	CASSRWGEQFF	TGTGCCAGCAGCAGGTGGGGTGAGCAGTTCTTC
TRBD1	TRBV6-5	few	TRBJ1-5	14	CASRAGQGLQPQHF	TGTGCCAGCAGAGCGGGACAGGGTTTACAGCCCCAGCATTTT
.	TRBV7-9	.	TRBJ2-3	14	CASTPWDIPDTQYF	TGTGCCAGCACCCCGTGGGACATCCCAGATACGCAGTATTTT
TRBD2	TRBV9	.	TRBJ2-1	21	CASSVVCAGLAGDGSYNEQFF	TGTGCCAGCAGCGTAGTTTGCGCCGGACTAGCGGGAGATGGGTCCTACAATGAGCAGTTCTTC
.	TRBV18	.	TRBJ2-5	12	CASSPPAGTQYF	TGTGCCAGCTCACCCCCGGCGGGAACCCAGTACTTC
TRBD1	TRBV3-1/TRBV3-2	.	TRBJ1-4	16	CASSPYPGQGPEKLFF	TGTGCCAGCAGTCCTTACCCGGGACAGGGGCCCGAAAAACTGTTTTTT
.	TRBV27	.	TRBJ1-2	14	CASSPLHGTNGYTF	TGTGCCAGCAGTCCCTTACACGGGACAAATGGCTACACCTTC
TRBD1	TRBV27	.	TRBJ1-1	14	CASSLQGANTEAFF	TGTGCCAGCAGTTTACAGGGGGCGAACACTGAAGCTTTCTTT
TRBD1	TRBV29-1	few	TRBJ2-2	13	CSVRTGGRGELFF	TGCAGCGTGAGAACAGGGGGAAGGGGGGAGCTGTTTTTT
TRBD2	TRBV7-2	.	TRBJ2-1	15	CASSLVAGPYNEQFF	TGTGCCAGCAGCTTAGTAGCGGGCCCCTACAATGAGCAGTTCTTC
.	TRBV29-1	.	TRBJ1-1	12	CSVALSHTEAFF	TGCAGCGTAGCGCTCAGTCACACTGAAGCTTTCTTT
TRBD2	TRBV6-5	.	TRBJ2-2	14	CASTASGYTGELFF	TGTGCCAGCACGGCTAGCGGTTACACCGGGGAGCTGTTTTTT
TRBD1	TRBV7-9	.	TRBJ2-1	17	CASSLAAGTGTYNEQFF	TGTGCGAGCAGCTTAGCCGCCGGGACAGGGACCTACAATGAGCAGTTCTTC
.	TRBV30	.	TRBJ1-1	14	CAWNGDGGNTEAFF	TGTGCCTGGAATGGGGACGGGGGGAACACTGAAGCTTTCTTT
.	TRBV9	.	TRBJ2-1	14	CASSGRQDYNEQFF	TGTGCCAGCAGCGGAAGACAGGATTACAATGAGCAGTTCTTC
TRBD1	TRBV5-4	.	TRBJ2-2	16	CASSLTGTGFTGELFF	TGTGCCAGCAGCTTGACCGGGACAGGGTTCACCGGGGAGCTGTTTTTT
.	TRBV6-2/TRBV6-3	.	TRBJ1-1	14	CASSYVDSNTEAFF	TGTGCCAGCAGTTACGTGGACAGCAACACTGAAGCTTTCTTT
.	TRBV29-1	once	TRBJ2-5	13	CSVEEGGKETQYF	TGCAGCGTTGAAGAGGGAGGAAAAGAGACCCAGTACTTC
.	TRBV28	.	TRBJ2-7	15	CASSTTLTAPYEQYF	TGTGCCAGCAGTACAACACTTACAGCCCCCTACGAGCAGTACTTC
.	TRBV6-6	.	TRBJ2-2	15	CASSLISGDTGELFF	TGTGCCAGCAGTTTGATTAGCGGAGACACCGGGGAGCTGTTTTTT
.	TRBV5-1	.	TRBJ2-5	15	CASAMDGNYQETQYF	TGCGCCAGCGCAATGGACGGGAATTATCAAGAGACCCAGTACTTC
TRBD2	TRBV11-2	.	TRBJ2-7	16	CASSLVGTSGTYEQYF	TGTGCCAGCAGCTTAGTCGGGACTAGCGGGACCTACGAGCAGTACTTC
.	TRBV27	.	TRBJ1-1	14	CASSLGQPNTEAFF	TGTGCCAGCAGTTTAGGGCAGCCTAACACTGAAGCTTTCTTT
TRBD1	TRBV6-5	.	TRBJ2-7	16	CASSYSNPGQGNEQYF	TGTGCCAGCAGTTACTCGAATCCGGGACAGGGAAACGAGCAGTACTTC
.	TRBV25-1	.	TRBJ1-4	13	CASSARAGEKLFF	TGTGCCAGCAGTGCGCGTGCGGGTGAAAAACTGTTTTTT
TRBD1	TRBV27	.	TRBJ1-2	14	CASRDGGGYRGYTF	TGTGCCAGCAGAGATGGAGGGGGCTACCGGGGCTACACCTTC
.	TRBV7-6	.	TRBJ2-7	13	CASSFSSGHEQYF	TGTGCCAGCAGCTTTTCTTCGGGACACGAGCAGTACTTC
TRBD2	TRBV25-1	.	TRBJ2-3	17	CASSEFGASGITDTQYF	TGTGCCAGCAGTGAATTTGGGGCTAGCGGGATCACAGATACGCAGTATTTT
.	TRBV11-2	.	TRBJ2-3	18	CASSPTGRPRHVVYTQYF	TGTGCCAGCAGCCCCACGGGAAGGCCCCGCCATGTAGTATATACGCAGTATTTT
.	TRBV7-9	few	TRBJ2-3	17	CASSPPEGGTNTDTQYF	TGTGCCAGCAGCCCTCCAGAAGGGGGAACGAACACAGATACGCAGTATTTT
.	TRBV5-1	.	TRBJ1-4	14	CASKLQVDHEKLFF	TGCGCCAGCAAGTTGCAAGTTGACCATGAAAAACTGTTTTTT
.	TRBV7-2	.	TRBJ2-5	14	CASSPEWGWETQYF	TGTGCCAGCAGCCCTGAGTGGGGGTGGGAGACCCAGTACTTC
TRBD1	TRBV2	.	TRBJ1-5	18	CASSTPRQGGNSNQPQHF	TGTGCCAGCAGCACCCCCCGACAGGGGGGAAATAGCAATCAGCCCCAGCATTTT
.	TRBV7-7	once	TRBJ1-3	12	CASSPGGNTIYF	TGTGCCAGCAGCCCGGGCGGAAACACCATATATTTT
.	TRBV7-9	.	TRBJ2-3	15	CASSAPRGSTDTQYF	TGTGCCAGCAGCGCACCACGGGGCAGCACAGATACGCAGTATTTT
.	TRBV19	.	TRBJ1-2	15	CASSIAQERNYGYTF	TGTGCCAGTAGTATCGCCCAGGAGAGAAACTATGGCTACACCTTC
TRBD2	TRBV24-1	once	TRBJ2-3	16	CATSTSTHGQTDTQYF	TGTGCCACCTCGACTAGCACGCACGGGCAAACAGATACGCAGTATTTT